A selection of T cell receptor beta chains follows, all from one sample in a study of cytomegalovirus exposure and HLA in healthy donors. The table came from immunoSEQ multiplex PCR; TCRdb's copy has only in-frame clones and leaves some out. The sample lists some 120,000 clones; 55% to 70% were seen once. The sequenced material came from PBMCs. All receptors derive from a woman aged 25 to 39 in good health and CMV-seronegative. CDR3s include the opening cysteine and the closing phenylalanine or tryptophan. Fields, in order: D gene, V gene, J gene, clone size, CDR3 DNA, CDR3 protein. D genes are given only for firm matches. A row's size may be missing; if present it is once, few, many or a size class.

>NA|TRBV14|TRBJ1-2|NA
TGTGCCAGCAGCCAAACGGGGGGGAGTCGAACCAATGGCTACACCTTC
CASSQTGGSRTNGYTF
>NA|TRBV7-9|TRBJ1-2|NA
TGTGCCAGCACAGGCGGGGGGTTTGGCTACACCTTC
CASTGGGFGYTF
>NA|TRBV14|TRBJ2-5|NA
TGTGCCAGCAGCCAAGCCCTGTCGTCGTCCTCGAGGCAGTACTTC
CASSQALSSSSRQYF
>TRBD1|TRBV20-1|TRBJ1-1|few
TGCAGTGCTACTAGAGACAGGGGTGCTTTCTTT
CSATRDRGAFF
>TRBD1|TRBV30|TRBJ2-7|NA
TGTGCCTGGAGTGGGGGACAGTCCTACGAGCAGTACTTC
CAWSGGQSYEQYF
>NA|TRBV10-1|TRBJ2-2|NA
TGCGCCAGCAGCGTTGACTCCGCGAACACCGGGGAGCTGTTTTTT
CASSVDSANTGELFF
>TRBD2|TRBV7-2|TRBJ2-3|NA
TGTGCCAGCAGCTTCTGGACTAGCGGGTCTACAGATACGCAGTATTTT
CASSFWTSGSTDTQYF
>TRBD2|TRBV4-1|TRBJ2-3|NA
TGCGCCAGCAGCCAAGGGGGACTAGCGGGGGCCACAGATACGCAGTATTTT
CASSQGGLAGATDTQYF
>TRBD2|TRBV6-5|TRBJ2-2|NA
TGTGCCAGCAGTGTTAGCGGGACAAACACCGGGGAGCTGTTTTTT
CASSVSGTNTGELFF
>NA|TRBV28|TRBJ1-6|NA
TGTGCCACCCTTCCCACAGGGCGTTTGGGTTCACCCCTCCACTTT
CATLPTGRLGSPLHF
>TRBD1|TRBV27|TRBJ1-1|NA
TGTGCCAGCAGTCTACAGGGGGCGAACACTGAAGCTTTCTTT
CASSLQGANTEAFF
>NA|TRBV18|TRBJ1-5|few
TGTGCCAGCTCACCGGGCCAGGGTTCCCCAAATCAGCCCCAGCATTTT
CASSPGQGSPNQPQHF
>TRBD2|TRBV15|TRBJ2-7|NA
TGTGCCACCAGCAGAGATCGGACTAGCCAGCACGAGCAGTACTTC
CATSRDRTSQHEQYF
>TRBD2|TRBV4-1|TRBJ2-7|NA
TGCGCCAGCAGCCAAGAGGCCCTAGCGGGTCTTACGGCCTACGAGCAGTACTTC
CASSQEALAGLTAYEQYF
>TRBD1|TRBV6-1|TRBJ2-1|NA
TGTGCCAGCAGTGGGACAGGGGCTGGAAGCTCCTACAATGAGCAGTTCTTC
CASSGTGAGSSYNEQFF
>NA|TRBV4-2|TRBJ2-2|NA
TGTGCCAGCAGCCGGACTAAAACGACGCCCACCGGGGAGCTGTTTTTT
CASSRTKTTPTGELFF
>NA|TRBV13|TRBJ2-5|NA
TGTGCCAGCAGCTTGGCCGGGACAAACCAAGAGACCCAGTACTTC
CASSLAGTNQETQYF
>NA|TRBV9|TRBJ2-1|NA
TGTGCCAGCAGCGTAGGGGCCAGCGGAAGCTCCTACAATGAGCAGTTCTTC
CASSVGASGSSYNEQFF
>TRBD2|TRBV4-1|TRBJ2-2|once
TGCGCCAGCAGCCAACTCTCCTCGCCGGGACTAGCGCCCCGGGCGTCGGTGGAGCTGTTTTTT
CASSQLSSPGLAPRASVELFF
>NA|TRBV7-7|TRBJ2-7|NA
TGTGCTAGCAGCATCAAACGGGGCTACGAGCAGTACTTC
CASSIKRGYEQYF
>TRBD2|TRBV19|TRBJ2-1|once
TGTGCCAGTAGTGCGACTAGCGGGAGGGCCTACAATGAGCAGTTCTTC
CASSATSGRAYNEQFF
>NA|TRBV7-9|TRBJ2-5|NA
TGTGCCAGCAGCCCGACTAATTCGGAGACCCAGTACTTC
CASSPTNSETQYF
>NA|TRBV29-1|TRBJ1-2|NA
TGCAGCGTTGAATGGCGGCCCTATGGCTACACCTTC
CSVEWRPYGYTF
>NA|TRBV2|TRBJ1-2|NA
TGTGCCAGCAGCGAGAACCTCGGCTACACCTTC
CASSENLGYTF
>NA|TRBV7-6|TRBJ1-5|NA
TGTGCCAGCAGCTTAGCGGGGGGTGGCAATCAGCCCCAGCATTTT
CASSLAGGGNQPQHF
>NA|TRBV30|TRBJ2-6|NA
TGTGCCTGGAGTGCCCAAACAGGGTCAGTGGCCAACGTCCTGACTTTC
CAWSAQTGSVANVLTF
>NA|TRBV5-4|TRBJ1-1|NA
TGTGCCACTCACGGACAGAACACTGAAGCTTTCTTT
CATHGQNTEAFF
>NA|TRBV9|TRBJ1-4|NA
TGTGCCAGCAGCGTATCTTCGTCACTGAATGAAAAACTGTTTTTT
CASSVSSSLNEKLFF
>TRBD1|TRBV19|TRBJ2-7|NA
TGTGCCAGTAGTATGGGACAGGGGGCTTGGGAGCAGTACTTC
CASSMGQGAWEQYF
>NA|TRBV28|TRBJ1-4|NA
TGTGCCAGCAGTACAGGACACTTCGGTCAGAATGAAAAACTGTTTTTT
CASSTGHFGQNEKLFF
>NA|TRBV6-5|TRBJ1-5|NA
TGTGCCAGCAGTCCCAGGGGTTACGGCAATCAGCCCCAGCATTTT
CASSPRGYGNQPQHF